The 22 T cell receptor beta chains below come from one sample, sequenced in a study of T cell responses to AZD1222 COVID-19 vaccine. The data were produced by immunoSEQ multiplex PCR, yet TCRdb's version contains in-frame clones alone and is incomplete. The table has some 86,000 clones, 80% seen once. Here the sequenced sample was peripheral blood, taken on day 0 of AZD1222 vaccination. The receptors derive from an adult in good health.

The J gene is TRBJ2-4, the V gene TRBV19; no clear D gene. This CDR3 is 14 amino acids long. CDR1 is LNHDA and CDR2 is SQIVND in the germline V gene (reference sequence). The germline V and J ends were trimmed by 4 bases and 15 bases, with 22 bases remaining between them. Here the CDR3 DNA reads TGTGCCAGTAGTACTGGACGCGCTGCACCGGCCCGGTACTTC. Protein: CASSTGRAAPARYF.

Here the CDR3 DNA reads TGTGCCAGCAGCTACCTACTAGCGGGGGGGGTGAACGAGCAGTACTTC. Its protein is CASSYLLAGGVNEQYF. The V and J genes are TRBV3-1 (or the pseudogene TRBV3-2) and TRBJ2-7, with 13 bases fitting TRBD2. Germline V CDR1 and CDR2: LGHDT, YNNKEL (reference sequence). J was trimmed by 5 bases and V by 5 bases; bases with no gene match: 9. This CDR3 contains 16 residues.

The genes are TRBV28 and TRBJ1-3; no clear D gene. The germline V gene has CDR1 MDHEN and CDR2 SYDVKM. V lost 4 bases, J lost 4 bases, and 5 bases lay in between. The CDR3 extends over 12 amino acids. The CDR3 coding sequence is TGTGCCAGCAGTTCACAGGGAAACACCATATATTTT. Protein: CASSSQGNTIYF.

The chain joins TRBV5-1 to TRBJ2-3; D is undetermined. Per germline, CDR1 SGHRS and CDR2 YFSETQ. The CDR3 has 16 amino acids. Trimming pared 3 bases from V and 6 bases from J, leaving 20 bases between. The CDR3 region has the DNA TGCGCCAGCAGCTACCGAAGACATTCGATTAATGATACGCAGTATTTT. Its protein is CASSYRRHSINDTQYF. The whole variable domain, filled in from reference TRBV5-1 and TRBJ2-3, reads KAGVTQTPRYLIKTRGQQVTLSCSPISGHRSVSWYQQTPGQGLQFLFEYFSETQRNKGNFPGRFSGRQFSNSRSEMNVSTLELGDSALYLCASSYRRHSINDTQYFGPGTRLTVL.

The chain is built from TRBV2 and TRBJ2-5, with TRBD2 matching over 10 bases. J gave up 5 bases and V 6 bases, and 9 bases lay outside the gene matches. Germline V lookup: CDR1 SNHLY, CDR2 FYNNEI. The CDR3 loop spans 15 amino acids. The CDR3 DNA reads TGTGCCAGCAGAGGGGGGACTAGCGACGTGGAGACCCAGTACTTC. Residues: CASRGGTSDVETQYF.

The chain is built from TRBV4-1 and TRBJ1-3; D not certain. The germline V and J ends were trimmed by 4 bases and 0 bases, with 13 bases remaining between them. Germline CDR1 reads MGHRA; CDR2 reads YSYEKL. The CDR3 covers 16 residues. CDR3 in DNA: TGCGCCAGCAGCCTCCGGGCAGCCTCCTCTGGAAACACCATATATTTT. It encodes CASSLRAASSGNTIYF.

The chain couples TRBV7-9 to TRBJ2-1, with D possibly TRBD1 on 7 matching bases. Germline V gene lookup returns CDR1 SEHNR and CDR2 FQNEAQ (reference sequence). V shed 4 bases and J shed 15 bases, with 16 bases lying between them. There are 12 residues in the CDR3. The CDR3 is CASSSGQGGRFF. CDR3 nucleotides: TGTGCCAGCAGCTCAGGCCAGGGGGGCCGGTTCTTC.

The rearrangement links TRBV29-1 to TRBJ2-7; tentatively, D is TRBD2 (6 bases). This CDR3 region has 17 residues. The germline gives CDR1 SQVTM, CDR2 ANQGSEA. Trimming took off 6 bases at V and 3 bases at J, with 27 bases between the two ends. The CDR3 sequence: CSVAGTLGPLMNYEQYF. The CDR3 nucleotides read TGCAGCGTCGCCGGGACTTTGGGCCCGCTCATGAACTACGAGCAGTACTTC.

This clone occurred many times. Other DNA variants within this sample encode the same CDR3. The V and J genes are TRBV19 and TRBJ1-5; no clear D. The germline gives CDR1 LNHDA, CDR2 SQIVND (reference sequence). Trimming cost V 6 bases and J 4 bases, with 7 bases left between them. This CDR3 contains 12 residues. In nucleotides, the CDR3 is TGTGCCAGTAGCCTCAGGAATCAGCCCCAGCATTTT. This codes for CASSLRNQPQHF.

This sequence joins TRBV5-1 and TRBJ2-7; possibly TRBD1 for D (6 bases). The CDR3 runs to 13 residues. The germline V gene has CDR1 SGHRS and CDR2 YFSETQ. V was trimmed by 2 bases and J by 6 bases, leaving 12 bases between them. The DNA for the CDR3 is TGCGCCAGCAGCTTACTTGGGGGCGGCGAGCAGTACTTC. Protein: CASSLLGGGEQYF.

This sequence joins TRBV5-5 and TRBJ2-7; 7 positions match TRBD2. The CDR3 has 13 amino acids. Germline values: CDR1 SGHKS, CDR2 YYEKEE (reference sequence). The V gene end was trimmed by 2 bases and the J gene end by 3 bases; junction bases not matched to a gene: 2. The CDR3: CASSFGGVYEQYF. DNA for the CDR3: TGTGCCAGCAGCTTTGGGGGGGTCTACGAGCAGTACTTC.

This chain uses TRBV7-2 with TRBJ2-5; 7 bases are shared with TRBD1. Unmatched junction bases numbered 5, after V lost 5 bases and J lost 5 bases. Germline CDR1 is SGHTA and CDR2 is FQGNSA. This CDR3 region has 13 residues. The CDR3 here is CASSTEGGETQYF. The CDR3 bases are TGTGCCAGCAGCACCGAAGGGGGCGAGACCCAGTACTTC. The entire variable domain, with the rest obtained from reference TRBV7-2 and TRBJ2-5, is as follows: GAGVSQSPSNKVTEKGKDVELRCDPISGHTALYWYRQSLGQGLEFLIYFQGNSAPDKSGLPSDRFSAERTGGSVSTLTIQRTQQEDSAVYLCASSTEGGETQYFGPGTRLLVL.

The chain combines TRBV28 with TRBJ1-2; 10 positions match TRBD1. The CDR3 totals 18 residues. The trim removed 5 bases at V and 7 bases at J, leaving 19 bases unmatched. Germline loops: CDR1 MDHEN, CDR2 SYDVKM. The CDR3 nucleotides read TGTGCCAGCAGTCCTATTCCGAACAGACAGGGGGCAAGGGGTGGCTACACCTTC. Protein product: CASSPIPNRQGARGGYTF.

The chain couples TRBV30 to TRBJ1-1; weak D call: TRBD1 (5 bases). The CDR3 is 13 amino acids. V was shortened by 0 bases and J by 8 bases, with 13 bases between the two germline ends. Per the germline V gene, CDR1 is GTSNPN and CDR2 is SVGIG (reference sequence). The CDR3 sequence is CAWSVGGKREAFF. The CDR3 region has the DNA TGTGCCTGGAGTGTCGGGGGAAAACGAGAAGCTTTCTTT.

The chain combines TRBV2 with TRBJ1-1, with D maybe TRBD1 (5 bases). Germline CDR1 is SNHLY and CDR2 is FYNNEI. The CDR3 spans 14 residues. V gave up 6 bases and J gave up 1 base, with 12 bases separating them. The CDR3 bases are TGTGCCAGCAGGGAACAGGAGACGAACACTGAAGCTTTCTTT. Translation gives CASREQETNTEAFF.

The genes are TRBV6-4 and TRBJ1-1, with 7 bases aligning to TRBD1. The CDR3 loop spans 13 amino acids. Per the germline V gene, CDR1 is MRHNA and CDR2 is SNTAGT. Germline trimming cut 4 bases from V and 5 bases from J; bases unmatched to any gene: 4. CDR3 DNA: TGTGCCAGCAGTGGCAGGGGGGAAACTGAAGCTTTCTTT. Its translation: CASSGRGETEAFF.

This clone has a single count. The chain recombines TRBV27 with TRBJ1-5; D remains unclear. The germline CDR1 and CDR2 sequences are MNHEY and SMNVEV (reference sequence). This CDR3 region has 14 residues. Trimming took off 6 bases at V and 7 bases at J, with 16 bases between the two ends. The DNA of the CDR3 is TGTGCCAGCAGCCCTGGACTCTCGGGACAGCCCCAGCATTTT. This gives the protein CASSPGLSGQPQHF.

The chain links TRBV5-4 to TRBJ2-7; tentative D call: TRBD2 (7 bases). The length of the CDR3 is 15 residues. Between the trimmed V and J ends, which lost 0 bases and 4 bases, there was a span of 14 bases. Per germline, CDR1 SGHNT and CDR2 YYREEE (reference sequence). The CDR3 reads CASSLEGGRSYEQYF. The CDR3 coding sequence is TGTGCCAGCAGCTTGGAGGGGGGGCGGTCGTACGAGCAGTACTTC.

The V and J genes are TRBV5-1 and TRBJ1-1; D might be TRBD1 (6 bases). Germline CDR1 SGHRS, CDR2 YFSETQ. The CDR3 extends over 12 amino acids. V dropped 4 bases and J dropped 8 bases, with 12 bases sitting between them. CDR3: CASSKTTGEAFF. CDR3 nucleotides: TGCGCCAGCAGCAAAACGACAGGAGAAGCTTTCTTT. The variable domain in full, with the rest retrieved from reference TRBV5-1 and TRBJ1-1, is KAGVTQTPRYLIKTRGQQVTLSCSPISGHRSVSWYQQTPGQGLQFLFEYFSETQRNKGNFPGRFSGRQFSNSRSEMNVSTLELGDSALYLCASSKTTGEAFFGQGTRLTVV.

This sequence joins TRBV19 and TRBJ2-1; TRBD2 matches at 12 bases. The CDR3 is 16 amino acids. Germline V gives CDR1 LNHDA, CDR2 SQIVND (reference sequence). V lost 2 bases, J lost 7 bases, and 6 bases stayed unmatched. CDR3 coding DNA: TGTGCCAGTAGTATATCACAGACTAGCGGGAGAAATGAGCAGTTCTTC. Its protein is CASSISQTSGRNEQFF.

The V gene is TRBV12-2, the J gene TRBJ2-3; the D call TRBD2 from the table was never checked on the DNA. TRBV12-2 counts as a pseudogene. The CDR3 totals 15 residues. The CDR3 spells CASRGGLAAGDTQYF. CDR3 DNA: TGTGCAAGCCGCGGGGGACTAGCGGCTGGGGATACGCAGTATTTT.

The chain joins TRBV11-3 to TRBJ2-1; 12 bases are a match to TRBD2. CDR1 and CDR2 from the germline V gene are SGHNT and YENEEA. The CDR3 consists of 17 residues. J gave up 0 bases and V 3 bases, and 3 bases lay outside the gene matches. CDR3: CASSFRTSGISYNEQFF. The CDR3 coding sequence is TGTGCCAGCAGCTTCCGGACTAGCGGGATCTCCTACAATGAGCAGTTCTTC.